These T cell receptor beta chains were read from a single sample in a study of CD8 T cells in ankylosing spondylitis. TCRdb used MiXCR to reprocess the 5' RACE reads, holding one entry per CDR3 protein. This repertoire shows about 500,000 distinct CDR3 sequences, 12% found once; its top ten account for nearly 7%. The material sequenced was blood, either unsorted or a sorted T cell fraction (not recorded which). These receptors were obtained from a male donor with ankylosing spondylitis. Both conserved end residues are part of each CDR3. D genes are given only for firm matches. Clone size appears in some rows only: once, few, many, or a class for an expanded clone.

abundance,v_gene,j_gene,d_gene,CDR3aa,CDR3nt
-,TRBV20-1,TRBJ2-1,-,CSAGGPLHNEQFF,TGCAGTGCTGGGGGACCGCTACACAATGAGCAGTTCTTC
many,TRBV11-2,TRBJ2-5,TRBD2,CASSATITGLAGEETQYF,TGTGCCAGCAGCGCGACAATTACGGGACTAGCGGGAGAAGAGACCCAGTACTTC
few,TRBV11-3,TRBJ2-3,TRBD2,CASSSGRAGVVDTQYF,TGTGCCAGCAGCTCCGGCCGGGCGGGAGTGGTAGATACGCAGTATTTT
-,TRBV6-2/TRBV6-3,TRBJ2-5,-,CASSYVAGQGKVETQYF,TGTGCCAGCAGTTATGTGGCGGGCCAGGGGAAAGTCGAGACCCAGTACTTC
few,TRBV4-1,TRBJ2-3,-,CASSLGVYRGRASTDTQYF,TGCGCCAGCAGCCTCGGGGTGTATAGGGGGAGGGCCAGCACAGATACGCAGTATTTT
-,TRBV7-9,TRBJ2-2,-,CASSLEGLITGELFF,TGTGCCAGCAGCTTAGAAGGCCTAATCACCGGGGAGCTGTTTTTT
many,TRBV29-1,TRBJ1-5,TRBD1,CSVKDRGNQPQHF,TGCAGCGTCAAGGACAGGGGTAATCAGCCCCAGCATTTT
many,TRBV7-6,TRBJ2-1,TRBD2,CASSLAQPGLAGGTEQFF,TGTGCCAGCAGCTTAGCCCAACCGGGACTAGCGGGAGGTACTGAGCAGTTCTTC
-,TRBV20-1,TRBJ2-1,TRBD2,CSARDRLAGGGEQFF,TGCAGTGCTAGAGATAGGCTAGCGGGAGGTGGTGAGCAGTTCTTC
-,TRBV7-9,TRBJ2-5,TRBD1,CASSSDRGPETQYF,TGTGCCAGCAGCTCGGACAGGGGGCCGGAGACCCAGTACTTC
-,TRBV7-9,TRBJ1-1,-,CASSLAGSEAFF,TGTGCCAGCAGCTTAGCGGGGAGTGAAGCTTTCTTT
-,TRBV6-5,TRBJ1-5,-,CASSYGTQHAGHPNQPQHF,TGTGCCAGCAGTTATGGGACCCAGCACGCGGGACACCCCAATCAGCCCCAGCATTTT
-,TRBV7-9,TRBJ2-4,-,CASSRSGGADIQYF,TGTGCCAGCAGCCGTAGCGGTGGTGCAGACATTCAGTACTTC
few,TRBV27,TRBJ2-1,-,CASIGDEQFF,TGTGCCAGCATAGGGGACGAGCAGTTCTTC
-,TRBV2,TRBJ1-2,-,CASSGLVGGYTF,TGTGCCAGCAGTGGATTGGTGGGTGGCTACACCTTC
medium-sized,TRBV3-1,TRBJ1-4,TRBD1,CASSPGTGDTEKLFF,TGTGCCAGCAGCCCGGGGACAGGGGATACTGAAAAACTGTTTTTT
few,TRBV6-5,TRBJ2-7,TRBD2,CASSYSGRPYEQYF,TGTGCCAGCAGTTATAGCGGGAGACCTTACGAGCAGTACTTC
few,TRBV3-1,TRBJ2-4,-,CASSQDQVQGIQYF,TGTGCCAGCAGCCAAGACCAGGTCCAAGGCATTCAGTACTTC
-,TRBV20-1,TRBJ2-1,-,CSAEDGEGLIGGLYNEQFF,TGCAGTGCGGAAGACGGCGAGGGTCTAATTGGCGGCCTTTACAATGAGCAGTTCTTC
few,TRBV28,TRBJ2-3,-,CASRTGSDTQYF,TGTGCCAGCAGAACAGGGTCAGATACGCAGTATTTT
many,TRBV7-8,TRBJ2-1,TRBD2,CASSSKPRAGVHNEQFF,TGTGCCAGCAGCTCAAAACCTAGAGCGGGAGTTCACAATGAGCAGTTCTTC
few,TRBV29-1,TRBJ2-3,TRBD1,CSGVRDRVTDTQYF,TGCAGCGGGGTTCGGGACAGGGTCACAGATACGCAGTATTTT
many,TRBV5-1,TRBJ2-4,-,CASSSRGDIQYF,TGCGCCAGCAGCTCCAGAGGGGACATTCAGTACTTC
few,TRBV7-6,TRBJ2-7,-,CASSLVGWGLTLQPDFKGYEQYF,TGTGCCAGCAGTTTAGTAGGATGGGGCCTCACGTTACAGCCCGACTTTAAAGGCTACGAGCAGTACTTC
-,TRBV27,TRBJ1-3,-,CASSLDGVSGNTIYF,TGTGCCAGCAGTTTAGACGGGGTCTCTGGAAACACCATATATTTT
-,TRBV5-1,TRBJ2-3,-,CASSLGQGYDTQYF,TGCGCCAGCAGCTTGGGGCAGGGATACGATACGCAGTATTTT
many,TRBV5-1,TRBJ1-5,TRBD1,CASSGTGAPNQPQHF,TGCGCCAGCAGCGGTACAGGGGCCCCCAATCAGCCCCAGCATTTT
many,TRBV4-1,TRBJ1-1,-,CASSPQVTNTEAFF,TGCGCCAGCAGTCCACAGGTGACGAACACTGAAGCTTTCTTT
-,TRBV25-1,TRBJ2-2,-,CASGTLRAANTRELFF,TGTGCCAGCGGAACCCTCAGGGCAGCGAACACCAGGGAGCTGTTTTTT
-,TRBV20-1,TRBJ2-3,TRBD1,CSVLDRVTDTQYF,TGCAGTGTACTGGACAGGGTGACAGATACGCAGTATTTT
few,TRBV20-1,TRBJ2-2,-,CSAVTTTGELFF,TGCAGTGCTGTTACCACAACCGGGGAGCTGTTTTTT
-,TRBV20-1,TRBJ1-2,TRBD1,CSAHSTGVINGYTF,TGCAGTGCCCACTCAACAGGGGTTATCAATGGCTACACCTTC
few,TRBV11-2,TRBJ1-3,-,CASSLEGGTRNTIYF,TGTGCCAGCAGCTTAGAAGGGGGGACCAGAAACACCATATATTTT
few,TRBV11-2,TRBJ2-1,-,CASSGGPRSSYNEQFF,TGTGCCAGCAGCGGGGGACCCCGGAGCTCCTACAATGAGCAGTTCTTC
-,TRBV20-1,TRBJ2-5,TRBD1,CSAAIPGQGIETQYF,TGCAGTGCTGCCATCCCGGGACAGGGGATAGAGACCCAGTACTTC
few,TRBV6-5,TRBJ1-5,TRBD1,CASSYSGQGDDQPQHF,TGTGCCAGCAGTTACTCGGGACAGGGGGACGACCAGCCCCAGCATTTT
-,TRBV20-1,TRBJ1-2,TRBD1,CSARGTGAGYTF,TGCAGTGCTAGAGGGACAGGGGCCGGCTACACCTTC
few,TRBV5-1,TRBJ2-3,TRBD1,CASSSPGQGTDTQYF,TGCGCCAGCAGCTCGCCGGGACAGGGAACAGATACGCAGTATTTT
-,TRBV20-1,TRBJ2-1,TRBD2,CSAREPWGGEDEQFF,TGCAGTGCTAGAGAACCCTGGGGGGGGGAGGATGAGCAGTTCTTC
many,TRBV12-3/TRBV12-4,TRBJ2-7,-,CASSPVRTPYEQYF,TGTGCCAGCAGCCCCGTGCGGACTCCCTACGAGCAGTACTTC
few,TRBV24-1,TRBJ2-4,-,CATSDQAEPRVQYF,TGTGCCACCAGTGATCAAGCAGAGCCACGAGTTCAGTACTTC
-,TRBV20-1,TRBJ2-7,-,CSARLGTNEQYF,TGCAGTGCTAGATTAGGGACCAACGAGCAGTACTTC
-,TRBV12-3/TRBV12-4,TRBJ2-1,-,CASSSTGTSNNEQFF,TGTGCCAGCAGTTCAACCGGGACCAGCAACAATGAGCAGTTCTTC
-,TRBV2,TRBJ2-4,TRBD2,CASSDGGAKNIQYF,TGTGCCAGCAGTGACGGGGGGGCCAAAAACATTCAGTACTTC
-,TRBV9,TRBJ1-6,-,CATQGDLNSPLHF,TGTGCCACCCAAGGGGATCTTAATTCACCCCTCCACTTT
few,TRBV20-1,TRBJ2-1,-,CSAFRTSYNEQFF,TGCAGTGCTTTCAGGACGTCCTACAATGAGCAGTTCTTC
few,TRBV2,TRBJ2-7,-,CASSEGLTYEQYF,TGTGCCAGCAGTGAAGGGCTAACCTACGAGCAGTACTTC
-,TRBV5-1,TRBJ2-5,-,CASSWDLGETQYF,TGCGCCAGCAGCTGGGACCTCGGAGAGACCCAGTACTTC
-,TRBV6-1,TRBJ2-1,-,CASSPVGSALLREQFF,TGTGCCAGCAGTCCCGTGGGTAGCGCCCTTTTGCGTGAGCAGTTCTTC
-,TRBV28,TRBJ2-5,-,CASSFQHSEGTYF,TGTGCCAGCAGTTTCCAACATTCGGAGGGAACGTACTTC
few,TRBV7-8,TRBJ2-1,-,CASSLGPGPYNEQFF,TGTGCCAGCAGCTTAGGACCGGGGCCCTACAATGAGCAGTTCTTC
-,TRBV2,TRBJ1-5,-,CASSEALHSTYSNQPQHF,TGTGCCAGCAGTGAAGCGCTTCACAGCACCTATAGCAATCAGCCCCAGCATTTT
-,TRBV20-1,TRBJ1-1,TRBD1,CSAPPPGQGFTEAFF,TGCAGTGCCCCACCGCCGGGACAGGGATTCACTGAAGCTTTCTTT